The 17 T cell receptor beta chains given below trace back to one sample, sequenced in a study of neoadjuvant anti-PD-1 for oral cavity cancer. Repertoires were generated with immunoSEQ multiplex PCR, while TCRdb's copy carries only in-frame clones and drops some. The sample has tens of thousands of clones; 79% are singletons. The material sequenced was PBMCs, taken before nivolumab (anti-PD-1) treatment. The receptors derive from a person aged 40 to 85 with oral cavity squamous cell carcinoma.

This clone came up a few times. One end of the junction is discordant with germline, which a read error may explain. The J gene is TRBJ1-2, the V gene TRBV7-2; D unclear. The CDR3 consists of 8 residues. Germline-derived CDR1 and CDR2 are SGHTA and FQGNSA. The CDR3 sequence: CASSLSSF. CDR3 bases: TGTGCCAGCAGCTTATCGTCCTTC.

This sequence joins TRBV6-1 and TRBJ2-1, with TRBD1 matching 7 bases. The germline V gene has CDR1 MNHNS and CDR2 SASEGT. V lost 7 bases to trimming and J lost 7 bases; unmatched junction nucleotides: 7. The CDR3 loop spans 13 amino acids. The CDR3 sequence is CASIAGGMNEQFF. CDR3 bases: TGTGCCAGCATAGCAGGGGGTATGAATGAGCAGTTCTTC.

The chain uses TRBV10-3 and TRBJ1-1; the D gene is possibly TRBD1 (6 bases). The CDR3 has 13 residues. V was trimmed by 3 bases and J by 1 base, leaving 6 bases between them. Germline V gene lookup returns CDR1 ENHRY and CDR2 SYGVKD. CDR3 sequence reads: CAISEQGNTEAFF. The CDR3 DNA reads as TGTGCCATCAGTGAACAGGGGAACACTGAAGCTTTCTTT.

The rearrangement links TRBV7-9 to TRBJ2-2; TRBD2 matches 13 bases. The germline V gene has CDR1 SEHNR and CDR2 FQNEAQ (reference sequence). CDR3 length: 17 amino acids. V shed 5 bases and J 1 base; nucleotides not matched to a gene: 4. CDR3 sequence: CASSKGTSGMNTGELFF. CDR3 in DNA: TGTGCCAGCAGCAAGGGGACTAGCGGGATGAACACCGGGGAGCTGTTTTTT.

On this clone: The junction departs from germline at one end; a sequencing error may be responsible. V is TRBV6-6 and J is TRBJ2-7, with 7 positions matching TRBD2. This CDR3 is 12 amino acids long. The germline CDR1 and CDR2 sequences are MNHNY and SVGAGI (reference sequence). CDR3 DNA: TGTGCCAGCAGTTACGAAGCGGGGAGAGAGGTCTTC. Translated: CASSYEAGREVF.

This chain joins TRBV25-1 and TRBJ1-6, with no clear D. The V gene's germline CDR1 is MGHDK and CDR2 SYGVNS. The CDR3 runs 13 residues. Trimming shortened V by 0 bases and J by 8 bases, and 5 bases separated the two germline ends. The CDR3 spells CASSEYTYSPLHF. DNA for the CDR3: TGTGCCAGCAGTGAATATACCTATTCACCCCTCCACTTT.

The chain couples TRBV7-2 to TRBJ1-3; no clear D. The V gene's germline CDR1 is SGHTA and CDR2 FQGNSA. Trimming cost V 5 bases and J 0 bases, with 11 bases left between them. This CDR3 region has 15 residues. CDR3 sequence reads: CASSLSLPSGNTIYF. CDR3 sequence (DNA): TGTGCCAGCAGCCTATCTCTACCCTCTGGAAACACCATATATTTT.

The J gene is TRBJ1-1, the V gene TRBV5-1, with 9 positions matching TRBD1. The germline V gene has CDR1 SGHRS and CDR2 YFSETQ. This CDR3 contains 16 residues. The V segment lost 5 bases and the J segment 1 base; nucleotides outside the gene matches: 9. This chain's CDR3 is CASRERPGQGNTEAFF. The DNA for the CDR3 is TGCGCCAGCAGGGAGCGGCCGGGACAGGGGAACACTGAAGCTTTCTTT.

The chain has TRBV2 and TRBJ2-5; 11 bases agree with TRBD2. Germline loops: CDR1 SNHLY, CDR2 FYNNEI. CDR3 length: 18 amino acids. The J segment lost 4 bases and the V segment lost 2 bases, leaving 12 bases of the junction unmatched. The chain's CDR3 is CASSEPTGGLAAIETQYF. The CDR3 DNA sequence: TGTGCCAGCAGTGAACCAACGGGGGGACTAGCGGCAATAGAGACCCAGTACTTC.

The J gene is TRBJ1-4, the V gene TRBV27; TRBD1 is a possible D gene (6 bases). Between the trimmed V and J ends, which lost 6 bases and 0 bases, there was a span of 11 bases. Germline V gene sequence: CDR1 MNHEY, CDR2 SMNVEV (reference sequence). This CDR3 has 15 amino acids. As DNA, the CDR3 is TGTGCCAGCAGAGGGGGGCTAGCAACTAATGAAAAACTGTTTTTT. Translated, it gives CASRGGLATNEKLFF.

This chain links TRBV10-3 with TRBJ2-2, with no clear D. Trimming took off 1 base at V and 0 bases at J, with 12 bases between the two ends. This CDR3 is 17 amino acids long. Germline CDR1 reads ENHRY; CDR2 reads SYGVKD. This CDR3 reads CAISEFDPEANTGELFF. The DNA for the CDR3 is TGTGCCATCAGTGAGTTTGACCCAGAAGCGAACACCGGGGAGCTGTTTTTT.

The chain combines TRBV5-1 with TRBJ2-1; 9 bases agree with TRBD2. Germline V gene lookup returns CDR1 SGHRS and CDR2 YFSETQ. The V segment lost 2 bases and the J segment 7 bases; nucleotides outside the gene matches: 7. There are 15 residues in the CDR3. This chain's CDR3 is CASSFTGTSRNEQFF. The DNA for the CDR3 is TGCGCCAGCAGCTTCACCGGGACTAGCAGGAATGAGCAGTTCTTC.

This chain links TRBV28 with TRBJ1-3, with D uncertain. V was pared by 6 bases and J by 4 bases, with 13 bases between. The germline CDR1 and CDR2 sequences are MDHEN and SYDVKM. This CDR3 has 14 amino acids. CDR3 sequence: CASSPPSTGNTIYF. The CDR3 DNA reads as TGTGCCAGCAGCCCTCCTTCGACGGGAAACACCATATATTTT.

The gene calls are TRBV10-2 and TRBJ1-5; a possible D gene is TRBD1 (6 bases). Trimming took 2 bases from V and 4 from J, leaving 15 bases between them. The CDR3 totals 16 residues. In germline, CDR1 is WSHSY, CDR2 SAAADI. The CDR3 region has the DNA TGCGCCAGCAGTGAGCCCACAGGGTTCCAGAATCAGCCCCAGCATTTT. Its translation: CASSEPTGFQNQPQHF.

J is TRBJ2-7 and V is TRBV2, with 9 nucleotides matching TRBD1. CDR1 is SNHLY, CDR2 FYNNEI, per germline. The CDR3 consists of 14 residues. V lost 3 bases and J lost 5; bases outside the gene matches: 5. The CDR3 DNA is TGTGCCAGCAGTGATTACCGGGACAGGGACGAGCAGTACTTC. Translating it yields CASSDYRDRDEQYF.

A few counts support this clone. The genes are TRBV7-2 and TRBJ2-2, with TRBD2 matching 7 bases. The germline V gene has CDR1 SGHTA and CDR2 FQGNSA. The CDR3 totals 15 residues. After removal of 6 bases from V and 5 bases from J, the junction contained 9 bases not matched to a gene. The CDR3 DNA reads as TGTGCCAGCAGTTCGGGACTATCCTCTACCGGGGAGCTGTTTTTT. Residues: CASSSGLSSTGELFF.

The chain carries TRBV6-1 and TRBJ2-3; the match to TRBD2 covers 10 bases. J gave up 0 bases and V 6 bases, and 3 bases lay outside the gene matches. The germline CDR1 and CDR2 sequences are MNHNS and SASEGT. The CDR3 is 15 amino acids. The CDR3 region is CASSGTSVSTDTQYF. The CDR3 nucleotides read TGTGCCAGCAGCGGGACTAGCGTGAGCACAGATACGCAGTATTTT.